This is a list of T cell receptor beta chains from one sample in a study of blood T cell repertoires in COVID-19. The method was immunoSEQ multiplex PCR; TCRdb's version includes in-frame clones alone and lacks a portion of them. The sample yields fewer than 130,000 clones, around 79% seen once. The specimen sequenced was peripheral blood. These receptors originate from a woman aged 80 or over with active or convalescent COVID-19. The CDR3 runs from the conserved cysteine through the conserved F or W. D genes are given only for firm matches. Rows may omit the clone size; those that give it use once, few, many or a size class.

>TRBJ2-2|-|TRBD2|TRBV27
CASSRRLAGGPVTGELFF
TGTGCCAGCAGTCGCCGACTAGCGGGAGGGCCCGTCACCGGGGAGCTGTTTTTT
>TRBJ2-2|-|TRBD2|TRBV10-2
CASSGAGGNTGELFF
TGCGCCAGCAGTGGAGCGGGAGGTAACACCGGGGAGCTGTTTTTT
>TRBJ1-2|-|-|TRBV5-1
CASSLGQGGDGYTF
TGCGCCAGCAGCTTGGGCCAGGGAGGGGACGGCTACACCTTC
>TRBJ1-5|-|-|TRBV12-5
CASGLVSPRGFSNQPQHF
TGTGCTAGTGGTTTGGTATCCCCCCGAGGGTTCAGCAATCAGCCCCAGCATTTT
>TRBJ2-1|-|TRBD1|TRBV2
CASSDGQGYNEQFF
TGTGCCAGCAGTGATGGACAGGGCTACAATGAGCAGTTCTTC
>TRBJ2-5|-|TRBD1|TRBV2
CASTQMGQGAGTQYF
TGTGCCAGCACCCAAATGGGACAGGGGGCAGGGACCCAGTACTTC
>TRBJ2-3|-|-|TRBV9
CASSALQGSSGTDTQYF
TGTGCCAGCAGCGCGCTCCAAGGCTCTAGCGGCACAGATACGCAGTATTTT
>TRBJ1-1|few|TRBD1|TRBV19
CASSMEGAITEAFF
TGTGCCAGTAGTATGGAGGGGGCGATCACTGAAGCTTTCTTT
>TRBJ2-5|-|TRBD1|TRBV7-9
CASSERTGVETQYF
TGTGCCAGCAGCGAAAGGACAGGGGTAGAGACCCAGTACTTC
>TRBJ2-7|-|TRBD1|TRBV12-5
CASGLGGTGWQDEQYF
TGTGCTAGTGGTTTGGGGGGGACAGGGTGGCAGGACGAGCAGTACTTC
>TRBJ1-1|-|TRBD1|TRBV7-2
CASSLGVQGQGFRFTEAFF
TGTGCCAGCAGCTTAGGGGTCCAGGGACAGGGATTTCGGTTCACTGAAGCTTTCTTT
>TRBJ2-2|-|-|TRBV27
CASSPWGTRGTGELFF
TGTGCCAGCAGTCCTTGGGGGACCCGGGGGACCGGGGAGCTGTTTTTT
>TRBJ2-7|-|-|TRBV6-6
CASSYGSGIDEQYF
TGTGCCAGCAGTTATGGGTCGGGTATCGACGAGCAGTACTTC
>TRBJ2-5|-|TRBD2|TRBV6-6
CASSPYPSGRTLDQETQYF
TGTGCCAGCAGTCCTTACCCTAGCGGGAGGACCCTAGACCAAGAGACCCAGTACTTC
>TRBJ1-1|-|-|TRBV10-3
CAISESSGNTEAFF
TGTGCCATCAGTGAGTCCTCGGGGAACACTGAAGCTTTCTTT
>TRBJ2-7|-|-|TRBV5-1
CASSYRSSYEQYF
TGCGCCAGCAGTTACCGGAGCTCCTACGAGCAGTACTTC
>TRBJ1-1|-|TRBD1|TRBV9
CASSSWDRVFAGTEAFF
TGTGCCAGCAGCTCCTGGGACAGGGTTTTTGCGGGCACTGAAGCTTTCTTT
>TRBJ2-7|few|TRBD2|TRBV7-6
CASSQQPGLAPESSYEQYF
TGTGCCAGCAGCCAACAGCCGGGACTAGCGCCTGAAAGCTCCTACGAGCAGTACTTC
>TRBJ2-5|-|TRBD1|TRBV27
CASSLARQGAGETQYF
TGTGCCAGCAGTCTAGCCCGACAGGGGGCGGGAGAGACCCAGTACTTC
>TRBJ2-7|-|-|TRBV6-1
CASSESATGAYEQYF
TGTGCCAGCAGTGAATCAGCCACCGGGGCCTACGAGCAGTACTTC
>TRBJ2-1|-|TRBD1|TRBV5-8
CASSPRQGLYNEQFF
TGTGCCAGCAGCCCCCGACAGGGGCTGTACAATGAGCAGTTCTTC
>TRBJ2-5|-|TRBD2|TRBV5-8
CASYDLGSGETQYF
TGTGCCAGCTATGACCTGGGTAGCGGGGAGACCCAGTACTTC
>TRBJ1-2|-|TRBD1|TRBV2
CASSVTGAVYGYTF
TGTGCCAGCAGCGTAACAGGGGCAGTCTATGGCTACACCTTC
>TRBJ2-1|-|TRBD2|TRBV7-8
CASSFNTISGRKREQFF
TGTGCCAGCAGCTTCAATACCATTAGCGGGAGAAAGCGTGAGCAGTTCTTC
>TRBJ2-7|once|-|TRBV5-6
CASSLRSGRSYKQYF
TGTGCCAGCAGCTTGAGGTCAGGCCGTTCCTACAAGCAGTACTTC
>TRBJ1-4|-|-|TRBV15
CATSRGRDEKLFF
TGTGCCACCAGCAGGGGGCGCGATGAAAAACTGTTTTTT
>TRBJ2-5|-|TRBD2|TRBV27
CASRPRWLAGETQYF
TGTGCCAGTAGGCCCCGGTGGCTAGCGGGCGAGACCCAGTACTTC
>TRBJ2-7|-|TRBD1|TRBV7-2
CASSADRDHEQYF
TGTGCCAGCAGCGCGGACAGGGACCACGAGCAGTACTTC
>TRBJ2-1|few|TRBD2|TRBV7-9
CASSPLSGLPYNEQFF
TGTGCCAGCAGCCCACTCTCGGGACTACCCTACAATGAGCAGTTCTTC
>TRBJ1-5|few|-|TRBV9
CASSVRSSGRVLFGQPQHF
TGTGCCAGCAGCGTAAGGTCCTCGGGAAGGGTTTTGTTCGGTCAGCCCCAGCATTTT
>TRBJ2-7|few|-|TRBV2
CASSQEEQYF
TGTGCCAGCAGTCAGGAAGAGCAGTACTTC
>TRBJ1-1|-|TRBD1|TRBV24-1
CATSDSGQGGTEAFF
TGTGCCACCAGTGACTCGGGACAGGGAGGAACTGAAGCTTTCTTT
>TRBJ1-1|once|-|TRBV11-2
CASSRGAGKAF
TGTGCCAGCAGCCGCGGGGCGGGTAAGGCCTTT
>TRBJ1-4|-|-|TRBV28
CASSLGSINEKLFF
TGTGCCAGCAGTTTGGGCAGCATAAATGAAAAACTGTTTTTT
>TRBJ1-5|-|-|TRBV30
CAWSVGGLGQPQHF
TGTGCCTGGAGTGTAGGAGGGTTGGGTCAGCCCCAGCATTTT
>TRBJ1-2|few|-|TRBV28
CASRTQGPYGYTF
TGTGCCAGCAGAACACAGGGTCCCTATGGCTACACCTTC
>TRBJ2-7|few|TRBD2|TRBV29-1
CSVLRLAGIAYEQYF
TGCAGCGTTCTTCGACTAGCGGGGATTGCCTACGAGCAGTACTTC
>TRBJ1-4|-|-|TRBV7-6
CASSLGAGVFEKLFF
TGTGCCAGCAGCTTAGGGGCAGGGGTGTTCGAAAAACTGTTTTTT
>TRBJ1-2|-|-|TRBV29-1
CSVEVPDSYLYGYTF
TGCAGCGTTGAAGTTCCGGACAGTTACCTCTATGGCTACACCTTC
>TRBJ1-4|-|-|TRBV2
CASSGGWGEPNEKLFF
TGTGCCAGCAGTGGGGGCTGGGGGGAGCCTAATGAAAAACTGTTTTTT
>TRBJ1-1|-|TRBD1|TRBV3-1/TRBV3-2
CASSQMDRGPGPAFF
TGTGCCAGCAGCCAAATGGACAGGGGGCCGGGTCCAGCTTTCTTT
>TRBJ2-5|-|-|TRBV18
CASSWFGETQYF
TGTGCCAGCTCATGGTTCGGGGAGACCCAGTACTTC
>TRBJ2-7|-|-|TRBV7-2
CASSLLQAGYEQYF
TGTGCCAGCAGCTTACTACAGGCTGGGTACGAGCAGTACTTC
>TRBJ2-7|few|TRBD1|TRBV5-6
CASSRRGTGGSYEQYF
TGTGCCAGCAGCCGTCGGGGGACAGGGGGTTCCTACGAGCAGTACTTC
>TRBJ2-5|-|TRBD2|TRBV5-1
CASSPWTSGSKGETQYF
TGCGCCAGCAGCCCGTGGACTAGCGGGAGTAAGGGGGAGACCCAGTACTTC
>TRBJ2-1|once|TRBD2|TRBV19
CASSPRGPPGLAGASYNEQFF
TGTGCCAGTAGTCCTAGAGGGCCTCCGGGACTAGCGGGAGCTTCCTACAATGAGCAGTTCTTC
>TRBJ2-3|-|-|TRBV18
CASLALQEDTQYF
TGTGCCAGCCTAGCCCTCCAGGAAGATACGCAGTATTTT
>TRBJ2-1|-|-|TRBV7-9
CASRMTGGLSSYNEQFF
TGTGCCAGCAGGATGACCGGGGGGCTAAGCTCCTACAATGAGCAGTTCTTC
>TRBJ2-5|-|-|TRBV5-1
CASSLSQPRGETQYF
TGCGCCAGCAGCTTGAGCCAGCCCCGAGGGGAGACCCAGTACTTC
>TRBJ2-2|-|TRBD2|TRBV18
CASSVGLANTGELFF
TGTGCCAGCTCAGTGGGACTAGCGAACACCGGGGAGCTGTTTTTT
>TRBJ2-3|-|-|TRBV14
CASSPQTSTDTQYF
TGTGCCAGCAGCCCTCAGACTTCCACAGATACGCAGTATTTT
>TRBJ2-7|-|TRBD2|TRBV5-4
CASSLGTGLASRFYEQYF
TGTGCCAGCAGCTTGGGGACGGGACTAGCGTCCCGATTCTACGAGCAGTACTTC
>TRBJ2-7|few|TRBD2|TRBV19
CASSIGWGLAGYEQYF
TGTGCCAGTAGTATTGGGTGGGGACTAGCGGGATACGAGCAGTACTTC
>TRBJ1-6|-|-|TRBV7-9
CASSFVSGRYSPLHF
TGTGCCAGCAGCTTCGTTTCAGGGCGGTATTCACCCCTCCACTTT
>TRBJ2-7|-|TRBD2|TRBV11-2
CASSSGLAGVNHEQYF
TGTGCCAGCAGCTCAGGACTAGCGGGAGTGAATCACGAGCAGTACTTC
>TRBJ2-1|-|TRBD2|TRBV5-4
CASSHAGTRGANEQFF
TGTGCCAGCAGCCACGCCGGGACTAGGGGGGCCAATGAGCAGTTCTTC
>TRBJ1-1|-|-|TRBV18
CASSPPVGEKAFF
TGTGCCAGCTCACCACCTGTAGGGGAAAAAGCTTTCTTT
>TRBJ1-1|-|-|TRBV5-6
CASSLASGNTEAFF
TGTGCCAGCAGCTTGGCGTCAGGGAACACTGAAGCTTTCTTT
>TRBJ2-1|-|TRBD2|TRBV11-2
CASNTGTSGSVRYNEQFF
TGTGCCAGCAACACCGGGACTAGCGGGAGCGTGAGGTACAATGAGCAGTTCTTC